Listed here are 18 T cell receptor beta chains from one sample, sequenced in a study of beta chain features in type 1 diabetes. The study reverse transcribed the entire isolated RNA, so it sequenced expressed TCRB transcripts. Assay: immunoSEQ multiplex PCR; the TCRdb copy retains only in-frame clones and omits some. The sample holds around 400,000 clones, 10% to 15% seen once. Material: naive CD4+ T cells from blood. These receptors all stem from a man younger than 35 in good health.

The chain is built from TRBV10-3 and TRBJ2-3; 8 nucleotides align to TRBD2. The CDR3 extends over 16 amino acids. V shed 1 base and J 2 bases; nucleotides not matched to a gene: 5. CDR1 is ENHRY, CDR2 SYGVKD, per germline. The CDR3 spells CAISEFVGRDTDTQYF. CDR3 nucleotides: TGTGCCATCAGTGAGTTTGTCGGGAGGGACACAGATACGCAGTATTTT.

This rearrangement joins TRBV4-2 to TRBJ2-7; TRBD2 aligns across 8 bases. The CDR3 length is 20 residues. V was clipped by 2 bases and J by 7 bases; unmatched bases: 25. Looked up from germline, CDR1 is LGHNA and CDR2 is YNFKEQ. As DNA, the CDR3 is TGTGCCAGCAGCCAAAAAGGGGGGTCATGGGAGCGGGAGCGGTCTACGGAGCAGTACTTC. It yields the protein CASSQKGGSWERERSTEQYF.

This clone was detected only a few times. The V call is TRBV7-8, the J call TRBJ1-4, with a tentative D call TRBD1 (5 bases). The V end lost 7 bases, the J end lost 4 bases, and 16 bases lay between the germline ends. This CDR3 has 15 residues. Germline V gene data show CDR1 as SGHVS and CDR2 as FQNEAQ. CDR3 coding DNA: TGTGCCAGCACCAAGAGACAGTTTAATAATGAAAAACTGTTTTTT. Its translation: CASTKRQFNNEKLFF.

The rearrangement joins TRBV7-9 to TRBJ2-3; 8 bases agree with TRBD1. After removal of 5 bases from V and 2 bases from J, the junction contained 9 bases not matched to a gene. The CDR3 runs to 16 residues. Germline loops: CDR1 SEHNR, CDR2 FQNEAQ (reference sequence). CDR3 bases: TGTGCCAGCAGCCTTGGACAGGGTGTCTTCACAGATACGCAGTATTTT. It is translated as CASSLGQGVFTDTQYF.

This chain joins TRBV7-2 and TRBJ2-3; D remains ambiguous. The V and J ends lost 2 bases and 1 base respectively, with 7 bases between them. The CDR3 runs to 14 residues. CDR1 and CDR2 (germline): SGHTA, FQGNSA. CDR3 sequence: CASSLTEGTDTQYF. The CDR3 region has the DNA TGTGCCAGCAGCTTAACAGAAGGCACAGATACGCAGTATTTT.

The chain uses TRBV4-1 and TRBJ1-4; no clear D gene. Trimming stripped 1 base from V and 0 bases from J, with 9 bases between. CDR1 and CDR2 (germline): MGHRA, YSYEKL. The CDR3 has 16 residues. In DNA, the CDR3 is TGCGCCAGCAGCCAAGGACCGGGAACAACTAATGAAAAACTGTTTTTT. Protein: CASSQGPGTTNEKLFF.

The chain recombines TRBV7-9 with TRBJ2-3; D is perhaps TRBD1 (6 bases). The CDR3 sequence is 14 residues long. V lost 3 bases to trimming and J lost 7 bases, with 14 bases between them. Germline values: CDR1 SEHNR, CDR2 FQNEAQ (reference sequence). The CDR3 DNA is TGTGCCAGCAGCTTCGGGGACAAAGGACATACGCAGTATTTT. As protein: CASSFGDKGHTQYF.

The chain couples TRBV7-2 to TRBJ2-3, with no clear D. This CDR3 region has 14 residues. The V and J ends lost 5 bases and 4 bases respectively, with 13 bases between them. Germline lookup yields CDR1 SGHTA and CDR2 FQGNSA. The CDR3 DNA reads TGTGCCAGCAGCCCCGAGTCGATCTCAGATACGCAGTATTTT. Translating gives CASSPESISDTQYF.

The V call is TRBV7-3, the J call TRBJ1-1; no firm D call. The V gene's germline CDR1 is SGHTA and CDR2 FQGTGA. Trimming shortened V by 5 bases and J by 0 bases, and 7 bases separated the two germline ends. The length of the CDR3 is 13 residues. The CDR3 here is CASSTQMNTEAFF. CDR3 in DNA: TGTGCCAGCAGCACGCAGATGAACACTGAAGCTTTCTTT.

The chain uses TRBV2 and TRBJ2-3, with 7 nucleotides matching TRBD1. This CDR3 has 14 residues. Per the germline V gene, CDR1 is SNHLY and CDR2 is FYNNEI. V lost 8 bases and J lost 2; bases outside the gene matches: 7. The chain's CDR3 is CASGTGAATDTQYF. CDR3 bases: TGTGCCAGCGGAACAGGGGCGGCCACAGATACGCAGTATTTT.

V gene TRBV11-2 combines with J gene TRBJ2-5, with 10 nucleotides matching TRBD1. CDR1 and CDR2 from the germline V gene are SGHAT and FQNNGV. The CDR3 consists of 15 residues. With 1 base clipped from V and 4 bases from J, the junction kept 3 bases outside the gene matches. The CDR3 loop is CASSLGQGARETQYF. CDR3 DNA: TGTGCCAGCAGCTTAGGACAGGGGGCGAGAGAGACCCAGTACTTC.

The chain is built from TRBV7-9 and TRBJ1-2; possible D gene TRBD1, 5 bases. CDR1 and CDR2 (germline): SEHNR, FQNEAQ (reference sequence). The CDR3 is 13 residues long. V was cut by 4 bases and J by 6 bases, with 12 bases left in between. Written as DNA, the CDR3 is TGTGCCAGCAGCTCCGTGGCAGGGCATGGCTACACCTTC. Protein product: CASSSVAGHGYTF.

The chain recombines TRBV2 with TRBJ1-2, with no clear D. This CDR3 is built from 11 residues. V gave up 6 bases and J gave up 3 bases, with 5 bases separating them. CDR1 and CDR2 from the germline V gene are SNHLY and FYNNEI. The CDR3 protein is CASSGDYGYTF. In nucleotides, the CDR3 is TGTGCCAGCAGCGGAGACTATGGCTACACCTTC.

This clone was picked up a small number of times. This rearrangement joins TRBV5-4 to TRBJ2-1; a possible D gene is TRBD1 (5 bases). Looked up from germline, CDR1 is SGHNT and CDR2 is YYREEE (reference sequence). V was cut by 4 bases and J by 6 bases, with 14 bases left in between. The CDR3 contains 14 residues. CDR3 residues: CASSQDWGGNEQFF. The DNA of the CDR3 is TGTGCCAGCAGCCAAGATTGGGGCGGCAATGAGCAGTTCTTC.

The chain couples TRBV18 to TRBJ2-5; a weak D match, TRBD1 (5 bases). V shed 3 bases and J shed 2 bases, with 13 bases lying between them. Germline V gene lookup returns CDR1 KGHSH and CDR2 LQKENI. CDR3 size: 15 residues. The CDR3 is CASSPDAGPQETQYF. The CDR3 DNA reads TGTGCCAGCTCACCGGATGCAGGGCCACAAGAGACCCAGTACTTC.

This chain connects TRBV5-4 to TRBJ1-5; the match to TRBD1 covers 9 bases. The length of the CDR3 is 15 residues. J lost 1 base, V lost 4 bases, and 3 bases had no gene match. CDR1 is SGHNT and CDR2 is YYREEE in the germline V gene (reference sequence). The CDR3 sequence is CASSDGTGSNQPQHF. Here the CDR3 DNA reads TGTGCCAGCAGCGACGGGACAGGGAGCAATCAGCCCCAGCATTTT.

The V call is TRBV7-3, the J call TRBJ2-5; D might be TRBD1 (5 bases). V lost 2 bases and J 4 bases, leaving 5 bases between the germline ends. The CDR3 has 12 amino acids. The germline V gene has CDR1 SGHTA and CDR2 FQGTGA. The CDR3 region has the DNA TGTGCCAGCAGCTTAGACAGAGAGACCCAGTACTTC. This codes for CASSLDRETQYF.

The gene calls are TRBV7-9 and TRBJ1-2, with TRBD1 identical over 11 bases. The V gene's germline CDR1 is SEHNR and CDR2 FQNEAQ (reference sequence). The CDR3 is made up of 13 amino acids. V was pared by 7 bases and J by 8 bases, with 6 bases of the junction left unmatched. The CDR3 DNA reads TGTGCCAGCAACCCCGGGACAGGGGGAGGCTACACCTTC. This codes for CASNPGTGGGYTF.